The present entry profiles one T cell receptor beta chain with its context. The data are from a study of identifying expanded T cells in peripheral blood. Some clones are missing from TCRdb's copy, which holds only in-frame ones; the method was immunoSEQ multiplex PCR. The table records some 91,000 clones, approximately 88% of them present only once. The CDR3 spans 17 residues. Trimming took 2 bases from V and 4 from J, leaving 22 bases between them. From germline, CDR1 is SGHRS and CDR2 YFSETQ. This receptor was identified in a person between 18 and 70 years old in good health. The chain has TRBV5-1 and TRBJ2-7; D may be TRBD2 (7 bases). The sample taken for sequencing was blood. Here the CDR3 reads CASSFWAGAAPNYEQYF. DNA of the CDR3: TGCGCCAGCAGCTTCTGGGCGGGGGCGGCTCCTAATTACGAGCAGTACTTC.